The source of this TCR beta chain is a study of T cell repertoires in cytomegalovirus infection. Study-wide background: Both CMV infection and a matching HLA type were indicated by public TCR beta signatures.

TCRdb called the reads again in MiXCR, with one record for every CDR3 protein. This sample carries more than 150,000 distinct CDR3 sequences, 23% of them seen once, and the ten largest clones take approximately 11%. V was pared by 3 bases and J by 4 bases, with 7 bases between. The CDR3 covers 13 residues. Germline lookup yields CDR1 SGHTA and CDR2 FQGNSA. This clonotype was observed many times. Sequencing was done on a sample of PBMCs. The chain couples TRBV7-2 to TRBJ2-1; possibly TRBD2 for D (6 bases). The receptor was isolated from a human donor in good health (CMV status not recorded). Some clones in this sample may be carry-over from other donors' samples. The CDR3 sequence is CASSFAGYNEQFF. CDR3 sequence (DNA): TGTGCCAGCAGCTTTGCGGGGTACAATGAGCAGTTCTTC.